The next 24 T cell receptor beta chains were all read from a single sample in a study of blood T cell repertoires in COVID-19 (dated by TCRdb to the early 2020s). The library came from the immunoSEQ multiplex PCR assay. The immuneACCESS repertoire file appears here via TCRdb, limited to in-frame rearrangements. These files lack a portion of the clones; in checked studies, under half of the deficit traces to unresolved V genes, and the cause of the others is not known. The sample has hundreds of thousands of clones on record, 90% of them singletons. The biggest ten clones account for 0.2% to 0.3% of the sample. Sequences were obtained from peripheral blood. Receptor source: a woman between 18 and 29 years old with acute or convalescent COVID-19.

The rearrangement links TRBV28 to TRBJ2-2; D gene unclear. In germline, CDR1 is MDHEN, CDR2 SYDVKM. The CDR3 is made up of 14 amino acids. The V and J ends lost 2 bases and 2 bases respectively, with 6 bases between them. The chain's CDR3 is CASSLRANTGELFF. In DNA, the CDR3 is TGTGCCAGCAGTTTACGAGCTAACACCGGGGAGCTGTTTTTT.

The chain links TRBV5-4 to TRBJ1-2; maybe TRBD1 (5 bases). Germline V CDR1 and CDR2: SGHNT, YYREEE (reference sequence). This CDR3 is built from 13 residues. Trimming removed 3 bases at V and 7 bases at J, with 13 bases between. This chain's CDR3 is CASSYLQVRGYTF. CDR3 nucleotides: TGTGCCAGCAGCTACCTACAGGTGCGTGGCTACACCTTC.

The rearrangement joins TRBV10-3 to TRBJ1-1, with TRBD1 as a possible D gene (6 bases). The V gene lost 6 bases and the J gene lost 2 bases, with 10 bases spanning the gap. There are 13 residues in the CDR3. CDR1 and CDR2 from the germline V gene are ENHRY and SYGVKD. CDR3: CAIRGTPNTEAFF. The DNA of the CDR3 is TGTGCCATCAGGGGGACACCAAACACTGAAGCTTTCTTT.

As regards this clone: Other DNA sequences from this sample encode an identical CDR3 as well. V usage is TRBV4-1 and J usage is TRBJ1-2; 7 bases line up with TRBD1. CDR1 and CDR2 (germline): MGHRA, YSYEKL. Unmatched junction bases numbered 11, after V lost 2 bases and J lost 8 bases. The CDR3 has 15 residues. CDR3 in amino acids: CASSQPRQGPGGYTF. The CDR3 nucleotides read TGCGCCAGCAGCCAACCCAGACAGGGACCCGGCGGCTACACCTTC.

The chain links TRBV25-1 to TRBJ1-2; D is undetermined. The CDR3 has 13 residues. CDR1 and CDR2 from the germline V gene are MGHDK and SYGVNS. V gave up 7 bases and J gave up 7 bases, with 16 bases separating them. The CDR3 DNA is TGTGCCAGCACTCCGTCCCCCGGGGTTGGCTACACCTTC. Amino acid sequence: CASTPSPGVGYTF.

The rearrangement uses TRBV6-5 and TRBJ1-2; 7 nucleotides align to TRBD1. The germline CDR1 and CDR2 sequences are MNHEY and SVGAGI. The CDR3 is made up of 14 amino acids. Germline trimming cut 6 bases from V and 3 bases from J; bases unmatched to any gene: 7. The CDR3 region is CASRTGQRDYGYTF. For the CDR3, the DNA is TGTGCCAGCAGAACGGGACAGCGGGACTATGGCTACACCTTC.

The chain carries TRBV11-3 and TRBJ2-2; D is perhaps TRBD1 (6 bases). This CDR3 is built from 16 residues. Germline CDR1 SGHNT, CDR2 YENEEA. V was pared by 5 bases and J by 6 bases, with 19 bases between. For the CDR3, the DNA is TGTGCCAGCAGCCCCTCCCCAGGGGCGTCGTCCGGGGAGCTGTTTTTT. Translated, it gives CASSPSPGASSGELFF. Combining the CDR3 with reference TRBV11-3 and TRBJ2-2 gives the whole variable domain EAGVVQSPRYKIIEKKQPVAFWCNPISGHNTLYWYLQNLGQGPELLIRYENEEAVDDSQLPKDRFSAERLKGVDSTLKIQPAELGDSAVYLCASSPSPGASSGELFFGEGSRLTVL.

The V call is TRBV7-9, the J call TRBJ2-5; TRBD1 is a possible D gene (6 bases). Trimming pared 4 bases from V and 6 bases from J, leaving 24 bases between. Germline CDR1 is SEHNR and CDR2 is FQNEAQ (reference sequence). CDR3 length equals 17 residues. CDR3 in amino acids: CASSSRQGSLTIQTQYF. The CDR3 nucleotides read TGTGCCAGCAGCTCACGCCAGGGGTCTCTTACGATTCAGACCCAGTACTTC.

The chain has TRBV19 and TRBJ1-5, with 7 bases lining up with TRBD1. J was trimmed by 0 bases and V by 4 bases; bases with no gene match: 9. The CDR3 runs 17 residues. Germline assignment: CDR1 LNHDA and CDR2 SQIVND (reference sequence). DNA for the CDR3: TGTGCCAGTAGTACCAGGGACAGCATTTATAGCAATCAGCCCCAGCATTTT. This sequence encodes CASSTRDSIYSNQPQHF.

The CDR3 bases are TGCGCCAGCAGCTTCGGACTAGAACGAGATACGCAGTATTTT. Translated, it gives CASSFGLERDTQYF. V gene TRBV5-1 combines with J gene TRBJ2-3; TRBD2 aligns across 7 bases. The germline V gene has CDR1 SGHRS and CDR2 YFSETQ. The J segment lost 5 bases and the V segment lost 2 bases, leaving 5 bases of the junction unmatched. CDR3 length equals 14 residues.

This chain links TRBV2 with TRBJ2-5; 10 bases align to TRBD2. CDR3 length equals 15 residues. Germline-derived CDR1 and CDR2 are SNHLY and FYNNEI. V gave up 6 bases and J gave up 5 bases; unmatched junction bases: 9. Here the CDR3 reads CASRPTGTSVETQYF. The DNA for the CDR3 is TGTGCCAGCAGACCGACCGGGACTAGCGTCGAGACCCAGTACTTC.

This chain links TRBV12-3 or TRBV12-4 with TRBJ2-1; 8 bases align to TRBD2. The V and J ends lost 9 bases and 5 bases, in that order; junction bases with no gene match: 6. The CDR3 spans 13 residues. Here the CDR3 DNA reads TGTGCCAGTAGGACTAGCTTGAACAATGAGCAGTTCTTC. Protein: CASRTSLNNEQFF.

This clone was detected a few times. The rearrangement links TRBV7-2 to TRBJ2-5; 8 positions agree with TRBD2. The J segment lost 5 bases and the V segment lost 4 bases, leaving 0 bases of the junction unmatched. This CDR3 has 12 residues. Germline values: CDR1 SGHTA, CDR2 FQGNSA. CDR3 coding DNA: TGTGCCAGCAGCTGGACTAGCGAGACCCAGTACTTC. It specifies CASSWTSETQYF.

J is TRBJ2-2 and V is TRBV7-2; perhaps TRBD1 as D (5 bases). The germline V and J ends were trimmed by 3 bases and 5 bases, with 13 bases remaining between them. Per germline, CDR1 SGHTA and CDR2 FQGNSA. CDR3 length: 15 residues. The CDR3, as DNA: TGTGCCAGCAGCTTTAAGGGGTATCTGACCGGGGAGCTGTTTTTT. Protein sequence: CASSFKGYLTGELFF.

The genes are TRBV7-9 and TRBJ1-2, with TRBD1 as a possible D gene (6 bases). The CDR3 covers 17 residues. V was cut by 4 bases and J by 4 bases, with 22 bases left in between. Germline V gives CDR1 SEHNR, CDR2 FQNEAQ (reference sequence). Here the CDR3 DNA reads TGTGCCAGCAGCTGGATGGGGGCTATGGAGTACGCCTATGGCTACACCTTC. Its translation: CASSWMGAMEYAYGYTF.

Here the CDR3 DNA reads TGTGCCAGCAGCTCCTCGGTACTTACCTCCCAAGAGACCCAGTACTTC. It yields the protein CASSSSVLTSQETQYF. The rearrangement joins TRBV11-2 to TRBJ2-5; D is unresolved. This CDR3 comprises 16 residues. Germline V CDR1 and CDR2: SGHAT, FQNNGV. Trimming removed 4 bases from V and 1 base from J, with 16 bases in between.

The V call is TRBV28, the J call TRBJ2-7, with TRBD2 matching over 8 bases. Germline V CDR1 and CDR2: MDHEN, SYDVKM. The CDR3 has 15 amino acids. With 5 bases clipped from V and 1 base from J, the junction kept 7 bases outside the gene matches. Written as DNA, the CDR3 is TGTGCCAGCAGTGGCGGGGGGCTTGGTTCCTACGAGCAGTACTTC. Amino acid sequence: CASSGGGLGSYEQYF.

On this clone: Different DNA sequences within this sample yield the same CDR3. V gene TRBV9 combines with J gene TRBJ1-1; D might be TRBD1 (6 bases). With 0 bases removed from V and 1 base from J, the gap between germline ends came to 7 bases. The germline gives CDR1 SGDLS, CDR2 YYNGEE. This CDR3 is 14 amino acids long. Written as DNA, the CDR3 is TGTGCCAGCAGCGTAGCGACAGGGAACACTGAAGCTTTCTTT. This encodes CASSVATGNTEAFF.

CDR3: CASRSPGQTAFF. The CDR3 bases are TGTGCCAGCAGGTCTCCGGGACAGACGGCTTTCTTT. This chain connects TRBV12-3 or TRBV12-4 to TRBJ1-1; 7 nucleotides line up with TRBD1. The CDR3 sequence is 12 residues long. V dropped 6 bases and J dropped 11; count of bases not matched to a gene: 9.

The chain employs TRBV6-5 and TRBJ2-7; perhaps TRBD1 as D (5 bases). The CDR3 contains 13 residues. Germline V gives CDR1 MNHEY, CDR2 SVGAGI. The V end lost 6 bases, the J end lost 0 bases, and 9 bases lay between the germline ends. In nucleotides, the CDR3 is TGTGCCAGCAGGACAGCCTTCTCCTACGAGCAGTACTTC. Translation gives CASRTAFSYEQYF.

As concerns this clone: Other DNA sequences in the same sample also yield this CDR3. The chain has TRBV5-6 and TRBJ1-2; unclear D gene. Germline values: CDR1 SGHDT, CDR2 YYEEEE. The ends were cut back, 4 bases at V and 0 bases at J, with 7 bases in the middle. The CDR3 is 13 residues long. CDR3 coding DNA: TGTGCCAGCAGCCCCGGGACTAACTATGGCTACACCTTC. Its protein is CASSPGTNYGYTF.

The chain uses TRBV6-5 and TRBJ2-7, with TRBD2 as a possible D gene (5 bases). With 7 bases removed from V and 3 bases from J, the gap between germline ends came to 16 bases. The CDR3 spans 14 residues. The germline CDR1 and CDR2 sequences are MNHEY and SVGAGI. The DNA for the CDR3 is TGTGCCAGCACCCGAAACAGCGGAAACTACGAGCAGTACTTC. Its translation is CASTRNSGNYEQYF.

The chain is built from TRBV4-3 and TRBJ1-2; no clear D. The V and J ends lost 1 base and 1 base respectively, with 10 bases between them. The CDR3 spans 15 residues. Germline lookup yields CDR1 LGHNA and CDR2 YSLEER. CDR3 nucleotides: TGCGCCAGCAGCCAAGTCCCCTACGGTAACTATGGCTACACCTTC. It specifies CASSQVPYGNYGYTF.

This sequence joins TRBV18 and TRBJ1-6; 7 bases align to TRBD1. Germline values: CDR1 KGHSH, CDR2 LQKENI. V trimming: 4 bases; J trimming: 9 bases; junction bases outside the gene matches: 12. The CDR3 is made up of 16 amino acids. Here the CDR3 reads CASSRSRQGETSPLHF. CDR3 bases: TGTGCCAGCTCACGCTCCCGACAGGGCGAAACTTCACCCCTCCACTTT.